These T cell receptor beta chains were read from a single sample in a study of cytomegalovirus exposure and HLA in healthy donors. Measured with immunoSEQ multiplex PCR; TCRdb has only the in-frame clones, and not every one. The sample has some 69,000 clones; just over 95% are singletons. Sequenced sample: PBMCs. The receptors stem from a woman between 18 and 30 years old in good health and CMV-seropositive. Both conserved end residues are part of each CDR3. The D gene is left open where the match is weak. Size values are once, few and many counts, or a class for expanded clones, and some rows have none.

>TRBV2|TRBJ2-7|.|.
CASSVTYEQYF
TGTGCCAGCAGTGTTACCTACGAGCAGTACTTC
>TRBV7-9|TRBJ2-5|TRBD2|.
CASRLTSGTRETQYF
TGTGCCAGCAGACTGACTAGCGGGACTCGGGAGACCCAGTACTTC
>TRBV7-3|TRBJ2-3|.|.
CASSLRRGTSTDTQYF
TGTGCCAGCAGCTTAAGACGGGGGACTAGCACAGATACGCAGTATTTT
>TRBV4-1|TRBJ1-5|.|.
CASSPGIVNQPQHF
TGCGCCAGCAGTCCGGGGATCGTTAATCAGCCCCAGCATTTT
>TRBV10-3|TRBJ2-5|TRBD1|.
CAISVNRDRGRGASGRRPEETQYF
TGTGCCATCAGTGTTAACCGGGACAGGGGGCGCGGGGCTAGCGGGAGAAGGCCTGAGGAGACCCAGTACTTC
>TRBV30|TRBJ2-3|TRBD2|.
CAREEGTDTQYF
TGTGCCCGGGAGGAGGGCACAGATACGCAGTATTTT
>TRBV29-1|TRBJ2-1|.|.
CSVLEIRNEQFF
TGCAGCGTTCTGGAGATACGCAATGAGCAGTTCTTC
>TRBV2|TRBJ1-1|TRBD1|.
CASSVTGGPNTEAFF
TGTGCCAGCAGTGTCACAGGGGGCCCGAACACTGAAGCTTTCTTT
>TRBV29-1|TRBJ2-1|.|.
CSVGAKPNEQFF
TGCAGCGTCGGTGCGAAGCCCAATGAGCAGTTCTTC
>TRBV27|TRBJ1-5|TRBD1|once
CASSYTGDSNQPQHF
TGTGCCAGCAGTTATACAGGGGATAGCAATCAGCCCCAGCATTTT
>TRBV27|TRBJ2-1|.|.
CASSLQGAYEQFF
TGTGCCAGCAGTTTACAGGGCGCATATGAGCAGTTCTTC
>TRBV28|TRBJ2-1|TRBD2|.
CASSFAGGGNEQFF
TGTGCCAGCAGTTTTGCGGGAGGGGGCAATGAGCAGTTCTTC
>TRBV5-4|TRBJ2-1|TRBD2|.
CASRPQTSGPYNEQFF
TGTGCCAGCAGACCTCAGACTAGCGGGCCCTACAATGAGCAGTTCTTC
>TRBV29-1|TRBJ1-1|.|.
CSFRGSNTEAFF
TGCAGCTTTAGGGGCTCGAACACTGAAGCTTTCTTT
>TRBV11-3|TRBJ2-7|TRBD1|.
CASHPGQSYEQYF
TGTGCCAGTCATCCGGGACAGAGCTACGAGCAGTACTTC